Only one count was recorded for the clone carrying this T cell receptor beta chain. What it binds is unknown. Trimming took 3 bases from V and 3 from J, leaving 15 bases between them. Germline V gene sequence: CDR1 LNHDA, CDR2 SQIVND (reference sequence). This CDR3 has 15 amino acids. The sample originates from a study of CD8 T cells in ankylosing spondylitis. Overall study findings and caveats: Disease-linked clones bore a CD8+ phenotype, appearing relatively rarely in peripheral blood. Roughly eight highly homologous variants formed a TCR beta motif that appeared characteristic of ankylosing spondylitis blood. In ankylosing spondylitis patients, matched synovial fluid reportedly showed significant enrichment of disease-linked clones.

The authors made TCR beta libraries by quantitative 5'-RACE with molecular barcodes. TCRdb independently ran MiXCR on the 5' RACE reads; one entry per CDR3 protein. The sample consists of approximately 520,000 distinct CDR3 sequences, about 5.7% of them appearing once. This clonotype was obtained from a male donor with ankylosing spondylitis. The rearrangement joins TRBV19 to TRBJ2-7; tentatively, D is TRBD1 (5 bases). Source material: blood, either unsorted or a sorted T cell fraction (not recorded which). The CDR3 sequence: CASSMSGADFYEQYF. CDR3 nucleotide sequence: TGTGCCAGTAGTATGAGTGGGGCAGACTTCTACGAGCAGTACTTC.